This passage covers 21 T cell receptor beta chains from one sample sequenced in a study of T-cell memory formation after mild COVID-19. TCRdb fed the 5' RACE reads into MiXCR, producing one record per CDR3 protein. This sample has hundreds of thousands of distinct CDR3 sequences, with roughly 15% found just once. Source material: PBMCs or a T cell subset sorted from them (not recorded which). Receptors originate from a man aged 18 to 29 who had mild COVID-19 (a few samples of this study predate the infection). Cell type and time point are not known.

A few counts support this clonotype. The chain links TRBV4-3 to TRBJ1-5; D is unclear. Per the germline V gene, CDR1 is LGHNA and CDR2 is YSLEER. The CDR3 contains 16 residues. With 0 bases removed from V and 2 bases from J, the gap between germline ends came to 11 bases. In nucleotides, the CDR3 is TGCGCCAGCAGCCAAGATCGCACGATTGGCAATCAGCCCCAGCATTTT. Its translation is CASSQDRTIGNQPQHF.

The chain recombines TRBV30 with TRBJ1-1; D possibly corresponds to TRBD1 (5 bases). The V and J ends lost 6 bases and 5 bases respectively, with 13 bases between them. This CDR3 has 12 amino acids. Germline V gene lookup returns CDR1 GTSNPN and CDR2 SVGIG (reference sequence). This CDR3 reads CACLCGGTEAFF. CDR3 DNA sequence: TGTGCCTGCCTATGCGGGGGGACTGAAGCTTTCTTT.

This clonotype was observed a few times. The chain joins TRBV25-1 to TRBJ2-5, with 10 bases matching TRBD2. Germline CDR1 reads MGHDK; CDR2 reads SYGVNS. This CDR3 comprises 17 residues. The ends lost 1 base at V and 3 bases at J; junction bases unmatched: 8. CDR3 sequence reads: CASSELASGGREETQYF. CDR3 nucleotide sequence: TGTGCCAGCAGTGAATTGGCTAGCGGGGGAAGGGAAGAGACCCAGTACTTC.

This clonotype came up a few times. The J gene is TRBJ2-2, the V gene TRBV12-3 or TRBV12-4, with a tentative D call TRBD1 (6 bases). Trimming took 1 base from V and 2 from J, leaving 14 bases between them. This CDR3 is 17 amino acids long. DNA of the CDR3: TGTGCCAGCAGTTTAGGGGCAAGCAGGGGAAACACCGGGGAGCTGTTTTTT. Translation gives CASSLGASRGNTGELFF.

This clonotype occurred a few times. The CDR3 loop reads CASSDETGELFF. DNA for the CDR3: TGCGCCAGCAGTGATGAGACCGGGGAGCTGTTTTTT. V usage is TRBV10-2 and J usage is TRBJ2-2, with D uncertain. The germline CDR1 and CDR2 sequences are WSHSY and SAAADI. The length of the CDR3 is 12 residues. V shed 3 bases and J shed 5 bases, with 4 bases lying between them.

This clonotype was seen at least ten times. J is TRBJ1-1 and V is TRBV4-1; 9 nucleotides line up with TRBD1. The CDR3 covers 15 residues. With V trimmed by 2 bases and J by 4 bases, 5 bases remained unmatched. From germline, CDR1 is MGHRA and CDR2 YSYEKL. The CDR3 sequence: CASSQPDRGITEAFF. The CDR3 coding sequence is TGCGCCAGCAGCCAACCCGACAGGGGGATCACTGAAGCTTTCTTT.

This clonotype was seen more than once but under ten times. The chain is built from TRBV5-1 and TRBJ2-3; 7 nucleotides line up with TRBD1. The CDR3 is made up of 13 amino acids. CDR1 and CDR2 from the germline V gene are SGHRS and YFSETQ. Germline trimming cut 0 bases from V and 6 bases from J; bases unmatched to any gene: 1. The CDR3 sequence: CASSLDRGDTQYF. The CDR3 DNA reads TGCGCCAGCAGCTTGGACAGGGGCGATACGCAGTATTTT.

There are many counts of this clonotype. The J gene is TRBJ2-5, the V gene TRBV27; either TRBD1 or TRBD2 may fit D (6 bases each). The CDR3 runs 16 residues. V lost 5 bases and J 4 bases, leaving 20 bases between the germline ends. From germline, CDR1 is MNHEY and CDR2 SMNVEV (reference sequence). The CDR3 here is CASSPGATRNPETQYF. The CDR3 bases are TGTGCCAGCAGTCCGGGGGCGACCCGGAACCCAGAGACCCAGTACTTC.

This clonotype was detected only a few times. The chain links TRBV20-1 to TRBJ2-3; D not resolved. CDR1 is DFQATT and CDR2 is SNEGSKA in the germline V gene (reference sequence). CDR3 length equals 15 residues. V was trimmed by 3 bases and J by 6 bases, leaving 19 bases between them. CDR3 DNA: TGCAGTGCTAGGGGCCTTTTTGTAAGAAGGGATACGCAGTATTTT. Protein product: CSARGLFVRRDTQYF.

This clonotype appeared a few times. The J gene is TRBJ1-2, the V gene TRBV6-5; possible D gene TRBD1, 6 bases. The CDR3 is 13 residues long. Germline loops: CDR1 MNHEY, CDR2 SVGAGI. V was clipped by 6 bases and J by 8 bases, with 16 bases between them. This CDR3 reads CASSKQGRGGYTF. For the CDR3, the DNA is TGTGCCAGCAGCAAACAGGGTCGCGGGGGCTACACCTTC.

The gene calls are TRBV7-7 and TRBJ2-3; a possible D gene is TRBD2 (6 bases). Per germline, CDR1 SSHAT and CDR2 FNYEAQ (reference sequence). The CDR3 contains 14 residues. The V end was cut by 11 bases, the J end by 1 base, with 16 bases between. In DNA form, the CDR3 reads TGTGCCGACGGAACGGGACTGGGCACAGATACGCAGTATTTT. This translates into CADGTGLGTDTQYF.

This clonotype turned up a few times. This chain connects TRBV12-3 or TRBV12-4 to TRBJ2-3, with D possibly TRBD1 on 6 matching bases. The CDR3 is made up of 15 amino acids. The germline V and J ends were trimmed by 4 bases and 4 bases, with 15 bases remaining between them. The DNA of the CDR3 is TGTGCCAGCAGTTCAGAACAGGGTTTAGCAGATACGCAGTATTTT. It codes for CASSSEQGLADTQYF.

The chain combines TRBV4-2 with TRBJ1-5, with D unresolved. The germline CDR1 and CDR2 sequences are LGHNA and YNFKEQ. CDR3 length: 14 amino acids. V was trimmed by 5 bases and J by 0 bases, leaving 8 bases between them. CDR3 bases: TGTGCCAGCAGCTCTGACTCTAGCAATCAGCCCCAGCATTTT. It translates to CASSSDSSNQPQHF.

This chain connects TRBV27 to TRBJ1-2, with D possibly matching TRBD1 (5 bases). Germline CDR1 reads MNHEY; CDR2 reads SMNVEV (reference sequence). The V and J ends lost 3 bases and 2 bases respectively, with 10 bases between them. The CDR3 extends over 14 amino acids. CDR3 residues: CASSLDRDNYGYTF. In DNA, the CDR3 is TGTGCCAGCAGTTTGGACCGGGACAACTATGGCTACACCTTC.

A few counts support this clonotype. The chain joins TRBV7-3 to TRBJ2-7, with D unclear. CDR3 length: 12 residues. The germline V gene encodes CDR1 SGHTA and CDR2 FQGTGA. Trimming removed 6 bases from V and 3 bases from J, with 9 bases in between. Written as DNA, the CDR3 is TGTGCCAGCAGTCCAAGAGACTACGAGCAGTACGTC. It encodes CASSPRDYEQYV.

V is TRBV20-1 and J is TRBJ2-1, with 7 bases fitting TRBD2. CDR3 size: 15 residues. The J segment lost 3 bases and the V segment lost 1 base, leaving 6 bases of the junction unmatched. Germline-derived CDR1 and CDR2 are DFQATT and SNEGSKA (reference sequence). The chain's CDR3 is CSARAGTTNYNEQFF. The CDR3 region has the DNA TGCAGTGCTAGAGCCGGGACTACTAACTACAATGAGCAGTTCTTC.

This chain connects TRBV6-5 to TRBJ1-2; 9 bases are shared with TRBD1. With V trimmed by 7 bases and J by 1 base, 19 bases remained unmatched. CDR1 and CDR2 (germline): MNHEY, SVGAGI. This CDR3 is built from 19 residues. CDR3 residues: CASKPVGLGGTGFNYGYTF. The DNA for the CDR3 is TGTGCCAGCAAACCCGTAGGGCTCGGCGGGACAGGGTTTAACTATGGCTACACCTTC.

This clonotype was picked up many times. The V and J genes are TRBV4-1 and TRBJ1-2; D is unclear. The CDR3 runs to 16 residues. V gave up 0 bases and J gave up 3 bases, with 14 bases separating them. Germline V gene data show CDR1 as MGHRA and CDR2 as YSYEKL. CDR3 in DNA: TGCGCCAGCAGCCAAGATACCGGACTGGTATACTATGGCTACACCTTC. Its translation: CASSQDTGLVYYGYTF.

V gene TRBV4-1 combines with J gene TRBJ2-2, with D possibly being TRBD1 or TRBD2 (6 bases each). Trimming stripped 4 bases from V and 6 bases from J, with 15 bases between. CDR1 and CDR2 (germline): MGHRA, YSYEKL. This CDR3 contains 15 residues. CDR3 in amino acids: CASSRTGARAGELFF. For the CDR3, the DNA is TGCGCCAGCAGCCGCACGGGGGCCCGGGCCGGGGAGCTGTTTTTT.

This clonotype was observed a handful of times. The chain uses TRBV4-3 and TRBJ2-5; 11 bases map to TRBD2. This CDR3 has 17 residues. Germline-derived CDR1 and CDR2 are LGHNA and YSLEER. V was pared by 1 base and J by 5 bases, with 9 bases of the junction left unmatched. The CDR3 DNA reads TGCGCCAGCAGCCAAGGGGCTAGCGGGGGGTCAGGTGAGACCCAGTACTTC. Translated, it gives CASSQGASGGSGETQYF.

In its sample, this clonotype was seen many times. The rearrangement joins TRBV20-1 to TRBJ2-1, with TRBD1 matching 8 bases. Germline CDR1 is DFQATT and CDR2 is SNEGSKA (reference sequence). V lost 5 bases to trimming and J lost 3 bases; unmatched junction nucleotides: 9. CDR3 length: 15 amino acids. This CDR3 is CSAPRTGTFYNEQFF. CDR3 sequence (DNA): TGCAGTGCTCCCCGGACAGGGACTTTCTACAATGAGCAGTTCTTC.